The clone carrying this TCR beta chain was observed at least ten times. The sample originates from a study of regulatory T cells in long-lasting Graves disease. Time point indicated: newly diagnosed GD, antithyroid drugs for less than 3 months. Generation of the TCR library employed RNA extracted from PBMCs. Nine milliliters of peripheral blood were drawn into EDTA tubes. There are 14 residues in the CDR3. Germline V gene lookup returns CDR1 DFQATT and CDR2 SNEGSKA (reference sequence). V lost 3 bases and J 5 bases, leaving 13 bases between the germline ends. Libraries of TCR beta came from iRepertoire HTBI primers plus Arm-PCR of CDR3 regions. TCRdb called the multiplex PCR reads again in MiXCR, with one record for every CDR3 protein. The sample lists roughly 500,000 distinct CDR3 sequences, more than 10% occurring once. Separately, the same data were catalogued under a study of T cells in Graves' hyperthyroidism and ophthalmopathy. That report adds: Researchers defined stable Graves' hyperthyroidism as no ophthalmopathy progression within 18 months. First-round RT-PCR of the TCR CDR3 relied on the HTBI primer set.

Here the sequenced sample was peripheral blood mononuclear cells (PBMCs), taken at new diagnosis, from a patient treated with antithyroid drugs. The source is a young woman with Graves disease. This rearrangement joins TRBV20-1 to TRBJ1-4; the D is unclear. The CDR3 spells CSASREGHNEKLFF. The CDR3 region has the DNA TGCAGTGCTAGCCGAGAGGGTCACAATGAAAAACTGTTTTTT.